One sample yielded the 21 T cell receptor beta chains listed below, sequenced in a study of cytomegalovirus exposure and HLA in healthy donors. Primers included in the PCR were 60 Vbeta and 13 Jbeta primers. Profiling relied on immunoSEQ multiplex PCR, and the TCRdb table lists in-frame clones only, not all of them. The sample lists around 130,000 clones, roughly four fifths occurring once. The sequenced sample consisted of PBMCs. The source is a woman in her fifties or sixties in good health and CMV-seronegative.

This clone was detected a few times. The V and J genes are TRBV2 and TRBJ1-2, with D maybe TRBD1 (5 bases). Germline V gives CDR1 SNHLY, CDR2 FYNNEI. The CDR3 runs 15 residues. The germline V and J ends were trimmed by 3 bases and 3 bases, with 14 bases remaining between them. This chain's CDR3 is CASSEDILNHYGYTF. The CDR3 DNA is TGTGCCAGCAGTGAGGACATCCTGAACCACTATGGCTACACCTTC.

The gene calls are TRBV2 and TRBJ2-3; D may be TRBD2 (6 bases). The CDR3 length is 11 residues. Trimming removed 7 bases at V and 4 bases at J, with 6 bases between. Per germline, CDR1 SNHLY and CDR2 FYNNEI. The CDR3 reads CASKRADTQYF. DNA of the CDR3: TGTGCCAGCAAGCGGGCAGATACGCAGTATTTT.

The chain couples TRBV27 to TRBJ2-3, with TRBD2 matching over 9 bases. V shed 5 bases, J shed 6 bases, and the junction held 9 bases outside the gene matches. Germline V CDR1 and CDR2: MNHEY, SMNVEV (reference sequence). The CDR3 extends over 15 amino acids. The DNA of the CDR3 is TGTGCCAGCAGTCCACCCTATAGCGGGAGTGATACGCAGTATTTT. Amino acids: CASSPPYSGSDTQYF.

This CDR3 reads CASSHGLAGGSNEQFF. The CDR3 bases are TGCGCCAGCAGCCATGGACTAGCGGGAGGGAGTAATGAGCAGTTCTTC. The chain uses TRBV5-1 and TRBJ2-1; 15 nucleotides line up with TRBD2. V shed 4 bases and J 7 bases; nucleotides not matched to a gene: 6. The germline V gene has CDR1 SGHRS and CDR2 YFSETQ. This CDR3 is 16 amino acids long.

V and J are TRBV7-9 and TRBJ1-1; weak D call: TRBD1 (6 bases). Germline V lookup: CDR1 SEHNR, CDR2 FQNEAQ (reference sequence). This CDR3 comprises 15 residues. V lost 4 bases and J 0 bases, leaving 12 bases between the germline ends. The DNA for the CDR3 is TGTGCCAGCAGCTCAGCAGGGGCCTTGAACACTGAAGCTTTCTTT. Translated: CASSSAGALNTEAFF.

This rearrangement joins TRBV27 to TRBJ1-2; D remains unclear. V lost 3 bases and J 2 bases, leaving 7 bases between the germline ends. This CDR3 spans 13 amino acids. Germline V gives CDR1 MNHEY, CDR2 SMNVEV (reference sequence). CDR3 amino acids: CASSFTGNYGYTF. The DNA for the CDR3 is TGTGCCAGCAGTTTCACCGGGAACTATGGCTACACCTTC.

The chain uses TRBV7-2 and TRBJ2-3; D possibly corresponds to TRBD1 (6 bases). CDR3 length: 14 amino acids. V was trimmed by 1 base and J by 4 bases, leaving 9 bases between them. CDR1 is SGHTA and CDR2 is FQGNSA in the germline V gene. CDR3 amino acids: CASSLVGGPDTQYF. The CDR3 coding sequence is TGTGCCAGCAGCTTAGTTGGGGGCCCAGATACGCAGTATTTT.

This clone was found once. This rearrangement joins TRBV7-8 to TRBJ1-1; 7 nucleotides agree with TRBD1. The J segment lost 2 bases and the V segment lost 4 bases, leaving 4 bases of the junction unmatched. The V gene's germline CDR1 is SGHVS and CDR2 FQNEAQ. This CDR3 spans 14 amino acids. The CDR3 sequence is CASSWTGLNTEAFF. The CDR3 DNA is TGTGCCAGCAGCTGGACAGGTCTAAACACTGAAGCTTTCTTT.

The sample holds one count of this clone. This chain uses TRBV28 with TRBJ2-1; TRBD2 agrees at 7 bases. This CDR3 is 14 amino acids long. From germline, CDR1 is MDHEN and CDR2 SYDVKM. The V and J ends lost 4 bases and 2 bases, in that order; junction bases with no gene match: 2. The CDR3 sequence is CASSSGGPYNEQFF. The DNA for the CDR3 is TGTGCCAGCAGTTCGGGAGGACCCTACAATGAGCAGTTCTTC.

There are a few counts of this clone. The V and J genes are TRBV27 and TRBJ1-1, with TRBD1 matching 9 bases. The V gene end was trimmed by 3 bases and the J gene end by 0 bases; junction bases not matched to a gene: 5. Germline assignment: CDR1 MNHEY and CDR2 SMNVEV (reference sequence). This CDR3 spans 16 amino acids. The CDR3 loop reads CASSFNRGLMNTEAFF. CDR3 nucleotide sequence: TGTGCCAGCAGTTTTAACAGGGGGCTCATGAACACTGAAGCTTTCTTT.

The chain joins TRBV10-2 to TRBJ1-2; a weak D match, TRBD1 (5 bases). Germline loops: CDR1 WSHSY, CDR2 SAAADI. This CDR3 spans 15 amino acids. V lost 2 bases and J lost 2, with 12 bases in between. CDR3 coding DNA: TGCGCCAGCAGTGAGGAGGAAGGGGTGAACTATGGCTACACCTTC. Amino acid sequence: CASSEEEGVNYGYTF.

The gene calls are TRBV6-1 and TRBJ2-1, with 12 nucleotides matching TRBD2. V gave up 4 bases and J gave up 3 bases; unmatched junction bases: 4. Per germline, CDR1 MNHNS and CDR2 SASEGT. The CDR3 is made up of 16 amino acids. CDR3 coding DNA: TGTGCCAGCAGTGGTCTAGCGGGAGGGGTCTACAATGAGCAGTTCTTC. This gives the protein CASSGLAGGVYNEQFF.

This clone was found once. This chain connects TRBV28 to TRBJ1-2, with D tentatively TRBD1 (5 bases). This CDR3 region has 14 residues. The germline V gene encodes CDR1 MDHEN and CDR2 SYDVKM. V shed 5 bases and J shed 6 bases, with 16 bases lying between them. The CDR3 here is CASSPPGLLDGYTF. The CDR3 DNA sequence: TGTGCCAGCAGTCCCCCAGGGCTCCTTGATGGCTACACCTTC.

The V and J genes are TRBV6-6 and TRBJ2-5; D call uncertain. The CDR3 loop spans 11 amino acids. The V end was cut by 5 bases, the J end by 8 bases, with 9 bases between. In germline, CDR1 is MNHNY, CDR2 SVGAGI (reference sequence). This CDR3 reads CASSVSETQYF. The CDR3 DNA reads as TGTGCCAGCAGTGTCTCAGAAACCCAGTACTTC.

This clone has just one count. The rearrangement joins TRBV18 to TRBJ1-2; TRBD1 might be the D (6 bases). The CDR3 spans 14 residues. The V end was cut by 3 bases, the J end by 5 bases, with 13 bases between. CDR1 is KGHSH, CDR2 LQKENI, per germline. The CDR3 here is CASSPPVRGYGYTF. The CDR3 DNA follows: TGTGCCAGCTCACCCCCGGTCAGGGGATATGGCTACACCTTC.

The V gene is TRBV4-2, the J gene TRBJ2-7; unclear D gene. This CDR3 region has 12 residues. Trimming pared 1 base from V and 3 bases from J, leaving 4 bases between. Per germline, CDR1 LGHNA and CDR2 YNFKEQ. As DNA, the CDR3 is TGTGCCAGCAGCCAAGGGAGCTACGAGCAGTACTTC. Its protein is CASSQGSYEQYF.

V gene TRBV7-2 combines with J gene TRBJ1-1; 8 nucleotides line up with TRBD1. Germline CDR1 reads SGHTA; CDR2 reads FQGNSA. V dropped 5 bases and J dropped 3; count of bases not matched to a gene: 11. The CDR3 loop spans 16 amino acids. The CDR3 sequence is CASSPRQGRGDTEAFF. The CDR3 DNA sequence: TGTGCCAGCAGCCCGAGACAGGGGCGTGGGGACACTGAAGCTTTCTTT.

The V call is TRBV25-1, the J call TRBJ2-2, with 14 nucleotides matching TRBD2. The CDR3 runs 18 residues. J was trimmed by 7 bases and V by 8 bases; bases with no gene match: 15. From germline, CDR1 is MGHDK and CDR2 SYGVNS. The CDR3 bases are TGTGCCAGCCTTTCATTCGTGGGACTAGCGGGAGAGGGCGGGGAGCTGTTTTTT. Translation gives CASLSFVGLAGEGGELFF.

The chain is built from TRBV11-3 and TRBJ1-1; maybe TRBD1 (5 bases). Trimming shortened V by 1 base and J by 1 base, and 13 bases separated the two germline ends. Germline V gene lookup returns CDR1 SGHNT and CDR2 YENEEA. This CDR3 has 16 residues. As DNA, the CDR3 is TGTGCCAGCAGCTTAGGGTCCAGGGCTCCGAACACTGAAGCTTTCTTT. Its translation: CASSLGSRAPNTEAFF.

This rearrangement joins TRBV19 to TRBJ1-1; 9 bases fit TRBD1. CDR1 and CDR2 from the germline V gene are LNHDA and SQIVND (reference sequence). The CDR3 has 16 amino acids. V dropped 7 bases and J dropped 1; count of bases not matched to a gene: 10. The CDR3, as DNA: TGTGCCAGTAATGGACAGGGGAATCTGGGGAACACTGAAGCTTTCTTT. Translated, it gives CASNGQGNLGNTEAFF.

V and J are TRBV9 and TRBJ1-2, with 12 bases that match TRBD1. The ends lost 0 bases at V and 4 bases at J; junction bases unmatched: 7. This CDR3 has 17 residues. Germline V gives CDR1 SGDLS, CDR2 YYNGEE. The CDR3 sequence is CASSVGGGTGGAYGYTF. DNA of the CDR3: TGTGCCAGCAGCGTAGGAGGGGGGACAGGGGGCGCCTATGGCTACACCTTC.